This T cell receptor beta chain came from a study of regulatory T cells in long-lasting Graves disease (dated by TCRdb to 2020 to 2023). For context, the study as a whole: Persistent Graves' disease was defined as antithyroid drug treatment for over 5 years with persistently positive TSH receptor autoantibodies. This study used TCR sequencing and RNA sequencing of peripheral blood to compare persistent Graves' disease patients against newly diagnosed Graves' disease patients. The study took place in China and was registered as a clinical trial. A total of about 35 samples underwent TCR sequencing: about 13 from persistent and approximately 20 from newly diagnosed Graves' disease patients. On average, persistent Graves' disease patients in the clinical cohort had been on antithyroid drugs for around ten years. Study-wide findings and limitations: Only the TCR beta chain was sequenced and analyzed. More public clonotypes were shared among persistent patients (2,741) than among newly diagnosed patients (roughly 1,000). Compared with newly diagnosed patients, persistent Graves' disease patients had lower TCR Shannon entropy and fewer highly expanded clones, which suggests clonal expansion. TRBV28, TRBJ1-2 and TRBJ2-5 were preferentially used in persistent disease, while TRBV20-1 and TRBJ2-1 were favored in newly diagnosed disease. Only peripheral blood was studied, because thyroid tissue, the primary lesion, was inaccessible. The authors noted that the small sample size was a limitation that may lower accuracy.

Looking up the germline V gene yields CDR1 SGHAT and CDR2 FQNNGV. Compared with germline, V lacks 4 bases and J lacks 6 bases; bases without a gene match: 1. Including cysteine and phenylalanine, the CDR3 has 13 amino acids. The CDR3 DNA has 39 bases and is translated from base 1. The method behind the library was multiplex PCR. TCRdb records Illumina HiSeq 4000 as the sequencer. To build TCR beta libraries, CDR3 regions were amplified by Arm-PCR using iRepertoire HTBI primers. PCR products were gel purified before sequencing. From the authors' description of their analysis: Gene usage analysis of CDR3 amino acid clonotypes relied on the roughly 67 TRBV and 15 or so TRBJ segments identified across samples. Filtered high-quality paired reads were merged into contigs using COPE and FqMerger. BLAST was used to align contigs to IMGT TRBV, TRBD and TRBJ reference genes, with CDR3 defined following IMGT. Clonotypes above 0.1% frequency were classified as highly expanded clones. Shannon entropy was used to measure repertoire diversity, and the Gini coefficient was used to measure V-J evenness. Clonotypes shared by more than one individual were considered public. TCRdb reprocessing: public reads trimmed at Q25 with fastp, clones called with MiXCR, in-frame beta chains kept. When rows share a CDR3 protein, they turn into one entry using the most common DNA and genes. The authors' filters were not applied to this entry. The sample table holds more than 650,000 distinct CDR3 sequences, of which around 32% were seen once. The ten top clones hold 42% of the sample.

The sample holds many counts of this clonotype. Its antigen target is currently unknown. No per-base quality is available; no much larger clone lies one base away. The intended sense of this specimen's time point label: persistent/refractory GD, antithyroid drugs over 5 years with positive TRAb. For both TCR sequencing and RNA sequencing, RNA was extracted from PBMCs using TRIzol. The diagnosis of Graves' disease followed American Thyroid Association guidelines. Patients were recruited from an endocrinology department in Xi'an, China. Each patient gave roughly 8.4 milliliters of peripheral blood, collected in an EDTA anticoagulant tube. Ficoll Paque Plus density gradient separation was used to isolate PBMCs, and no additional T cell sorting was done. An Agilent 2100 Bioanalyzer and agarose gel were used to assess RNA quality, and a NanoDrop 2000 was used to measure RNA concentration.

The receptor comes from a female donor with Graves disease. The sequence links TRBV11-2 to TRBJ1-5; 9 central nucleotides agree with TRBD1. The sequenced sample was peripheral blood mononuclear cells (PBMCs), obtained when the disease was refractory, from a patient treated with antithyroid drugs. DNA sequence: TGTGCCAGCAGCTGGGACAGGGTTCAGCCCCAGCATTTT. It is translated as CASSWDRVQPQHF.